One sample yielded the 17 T cell receptor beta chains listed below, sequenced in a study of cytomegalovirus exposure and HLA in healthy donors. PCR was performed using 60 Vbeta and 13 Jbeta primers. Method: immunoSEQ multiplex PCR; TCRdb's copy keeps in-frame clones and lacks some. The profile shows around 150,000 clones, roughly 70% of them singletons. Source material: PBMCs. These receptors originate from a woman in her fifties or sixties in good health and CMV-seropositive.

V usage is TRBV5-6 and J usage is TRBJ2-2; 10 nucleotides agree with TRBD1. Germline-derived CDR1 and CDR2 are SGHDT and YYEEEE. V was pared by 1 base and J by 4 bases, with 7 bases of the junction left unmatched. CDR3 length: 17 residues. CDR3 amino acids: CASSLPPRTGGTGELFF. CDR3 sequence (DNA): TGTGCCAGCAGCTTGCCCCCCCGGACAGGGGGCACCGGGGAGCTGTTTTTT. Full variable domain (remainder filled in from reference TRBV5-6 and TRBJ2-2): DAGVTQSPTHLIKTRGQQVTLRCSPKSGHDTVSWYQQALGQGPQFIFQYYEEEERQRGNFPDRFSGHQFPNYSSELNVNALLLGDSALYLCASSLPPRTGGTGELFFGEGSRLTVL.

This sequence joins TRBV2 and TRBJ1-1; possibly TRBD1 for D (5 bases). V lost 6 bases and J lost 11, with 16 bases in between. Germline V CDR1 and CDR2: SNHLY, FYNNEI. CDR3 length: 12 amino acids. The CDR3 loop reads CASRSSGVFAFF. CDR3 sequence (DNA): TGTGCCAGCAGGTCCTCGGGGGTTTTCGCTTTCTTT.

V and J are TRBV2 and TRBJ1-1; a weak D match, TRBD1 (5 bases). The germline V gene encodes CDR1 SNHLY and CDR2 FYNNEI. The CDR3 is 10 amino acids. The V end lost 6 bases, the J end lost 11 bases, and 10 bases lay between the germline ends. CDR3 in DNA: TGTGCCAGCAGGGGCAGGGCCGCTTTCTTT. Amino acid sequence: CASRGRAAFF. The full variable domain, completed using reference TRBV2 and TRBJ1-1, is EPEVTQTPSHQVTQMGQEVILRCVPISNHLYFYWYRQILGQKVEFLVSFYNNEISEKSEIFDDQFSVERPDGSNFTLKIRSTKLEDSAMYFCASRGRAAFFGQGTRLTVV.

V gene TRBV29-1 combines with J gene TRBJ1-1, with 7 positions matching TRBD1. With V trimmed by 4 bases and J by 4 bases, 6 bases remained unmatched. The CDR3 length is 13 residues. Germline V lookup: CDR1 SQVTM, CDR2 ANQGSEA. CDR3: CSVGRQGVTEAFF. CDR3 DNA sequence: TGCAGCGTTGGTCGGCAGGGGGTCACTGAAGCTTTCTTT.

V and J are TRBV30 and TRBJ1-4; D is undetermined. The CDR3 is made up of 15 amino acids. Trimming took off 1 base at V and 0 bases at J, with 9 bases between the two ends. Germline assignment: CDR1 GTSNPN and CDR2 SVGIG (reference sequence). CDR3 DNA: TGTGCCTGGAGTGACCGGAGGGCAACTAATGAAAAACTGTTTTTT. Its protein product is CAWSDRRATNEKLFF. The full variable domain, rest sourced from reference TRBV30 and TRBJ1-4, is SQTIHQWPATLVQPVGSPLSLECTVEGTSNPNLYWYRQAAGRGLQLLFYSVGIGQISSEVPQNLSASRPQDRQFILSSKKLLLSDSGFYLCAWSDRRATNEKLFFGSGTQLSVL.

V and J are TRBV4-2 and TRBJ1-5, with no clear D. The CDR3 runs 15 residues. V dropped 4 bases and J dropped 4 bases, with 14 bases sitting between them. Germline assignment: CDR1 LGHNA and CDR2 YNFKEQ. CDR3 residues: CASSPTAVQNQPQHF. CDR3 bases: TGTGCCAGCAGCCCTACGGCGGTCCAAAATCAGCCCCAGCATTTT.

This clone was seen more than once but under ten times. The chain couples TRBV6-1 to TRBJ1-4; D not certain. The germline V gene has CDR1 MNHNS and CDR2 SASEGT. The CDR3 is 15 residues long. With 8 bases removed from V and 0 bases from J, the gap between germline ends came to 13 bases. The CDR3 loop is CASRPRGSTNEKLFF. In DNA, the CDR3 is TGTGCCAGCCGACCTCGCGGCTCAACTAATGAAAAACTGTTTTTT.

J is TRBJ2-1 and V is TRBV7-9, with TRBD1 matching 7 bases. The V gene end was trimmed by 5 bases and the J gene end by 3 bases; junction bases not matched to a gene: 4. In germline, CDR1 is SEHNR, CDR2 FQNEAQ (reference sequence). This CDR3 contains 14 residues. CDR3 in amino acids: CASSPRDSYNEQFF. The CDR3 nucleotides read TGTGCCAGCAGCCCCCGGGACAGCTACAATGAGCAGTTCTTC. Complete variable domain (other parts from reference TRBV7-9 and TRBJ2-1): DTGVSQNPRHKITKRGQNVTFRCDPISEHNRLYWYRQTLGQGPEFLTYFQNEAQLEKSRLLSDRFSAERPKGSFSTLEIQRTEQGDSAMYLCASSPRDSYNEQFFGPGTRLTVL.

V gene TRBV7-8 combines with J gene TRBJ1-3; 7 positions agree with TRBD1. The V gene end was trimmed by 3 bases and the J gene end by 4 bases; junction bases not matched to a gene: 3. Germline loops: CDR1 SGHVS, CDR2 FQNEAQ. This CDR3 region has 14 residues. The CDR3 DNA reads as TGTGCCAGCAGCTTTCAGGGGGTCGGAAACACCATATATTTT. Amino acid sequence: CASSFQGVGNTIYF.

This clone was recorded a few times. The chain combines TRBV5-6 with TRBJ1-2; 7 nucleotides align to TRBD1. This CDR3 has 13 amino acids. The V gene's germline CDR1 is SGHDT and CDR2 YYEEEE. With 2 bases clipped from V and 5 bases from J, the junction kept 3 bases outside the gene matches. The CDR3 DNA is TGTGCCAGCAGCTTTGGGACAGAGTATGGCTACACCTTC. Translated: CASSFGTEYGYTF.

V gene TRBV6-6 combines with J gene TRBJ1-1; 9 nucleotides match TRBD1. This CDR3 has 14 amino acids. The germline gives CDR1 MNHNY, CDR2 SVGAGI (reference sequence). Germline trimming cut 5 bases from V and 5 bases from J; bases unmatched to any gene: 6. As DNA, the CDR3 is TGTGCCAGCAGTCCACAGGGGGCGCAAACTGAAGCTTTCTTT. Amino acids: CASSPQGAQTEAFF.

The chain employs TRBV6-5 and TRBJ1-1; TRBD1 might be the D (6 bases). The V and J ends lost 10 bases and 0 bases respectively, with 12 bases between them. The CDR3 consists of 13 residues. The germline V gene encodes CDR1 MNHEY and CDR2 SVGAGI. In DNA, the CDR3 is TGTGCCACCCTAGGACAGTTGAACACTGAAGCTTTCTTT. Translated: CATLGQLNTEAFF.

This clone showed up just a few times. As DNA, the CDR3 is TGTGCCAGTAGTAGTTTCGGGGGTGCTGAAGCTTTCTTT. As protein: CASSSFGGAEAFF. The chain links TRBV19 to TRBJ1-1; D might be TRBD1 (5 bases). The CDR3 is 13 amino acids. Trimming took off 4 bases at V and 6 bases at J, with 12 bases between the two ends. CDR1 LNHDA and CDR2 SQIVND come from the germline V gene (reference sequence).

This clone has just a few counts. The chain is built from TRBV5-6 and TRBJ2-1; 8 bases are a match to TRBD2. Germline assignment: CDR1 SGHDT and CDR2 YYEEEE. J was trimmed by 9 bases and V by 0 bases; bases with no gene match: 11. The CDR3 extends over 16 amino acids. CDR3 sequence (DNA): TGTGCCAGCAGCTTGGCAGTCGCGGGGGGTTGGGGTGAGCAGTTCTTC. This encodes CASSLAVAGGWGEQFF.

This chain links TRBV5-1 with TRBJ1-2; the match to TRBD1 covers 12 bases. Trimming at V came to 6 bases and at J to 8 bases, leaving 11 bases not matched to a gene. This CDR3 is 15 amino acids long. Germline assignment: CDR1 SGHRS and CDR2 YFSETQ. CDR3 sequence reads: CASNENAGTGGGYTF. CDR3 nucleotide sequence: TGCGCCAGCAACGAAAACGCCGGGACAGGGGGCGGCTACACCTTC.

The chain combines TRBV25-1 with TRBJ2-3; D is undetermined. This CDR3 has 12 residues. Germline CDR1 reads MGHDK; CDR2 reads SYGVNS. The V and J ends lost 1 base and 6 bases respectively, with 5 bases between them. This CDR3 reads CASSESSDTQYF. CDR3 nucleotides: TGTGCCAGCAGTGAATCGTCGGATACGCAGTATTTT.

V is TRBV19 and J is TRBJ1-2, with TRBD1 matching 10 bases. CDR3 length: 15 residues. From germline, CDR1 is LNHDA and CDR2 SQIVND (reference sequence). The J segment lost 8 bases and the V segment lost 8 bases, leaving 14 bases of the junction unmatched. CDR3 DNA: TGTGCCAGTTTGGGACAGGGGATGACTACGCGAGGCTACACCTTC. Protein: CASLGQGMTTRGYTF.